This is a list of T cell receptor beta chains from one sample in a study of T cell repertoires in cytomegalovirus infection. TCRdb re-called the reads with MiXCR, one entry per CDR3 protein. The sample carries about 250,000 distinct CDR3 sequences, more than 9% recorded once. Sequenced material: PBMCs. The receptors originated from a human donor in good health (CMV status not recorded). Some clones in this sample may be carry-over from other donors' samples. CDR3s include the opening cysteine and the closing phenylalanine or tryptophan. Some rows have no size entry. The others give once, few or many, or a class for an expanded clone.

TRBJ1-5,many,TRBV7-2,CASSPRAGGGNQPQHF
TRBJ2-3,few,TRBV20-1,CSANPIQGFTDTQYF
TRBJ2-1,few,TRBV29-1,CSVPAGGGDEQFF
TRBJ2-1,many,TRBV7-2,CASSHDRGSNEQFF
TRBJ1-5,many,TRBV11-3,CASSFKGRGQPQHF
TRBJ1-1,many,TRBV7-2,CASSRQGGTEAFF
TRBJ2-4,.,TRBV20-1,CSAIGVDIQYF
TRBJ1-4,many,TRBV7-9,CASSLGREDEKLFF
TRBJ2-7,few,TRBV10-3,CASQGQGYEQYF
TRBJ1-1,.,TRBV20-1,CSARETGGRTEAFF
TRBJ2-1,.,TRBV12-3/TRBV12-4,CASTVPGLGEQFF
TRBJ2-1,few,TRBV20-1,CSARVVAGNNEQFF
TRBJ2-5,many,TRBV7-2,CASSLSSETQYF
TRBJ1-4,many,TRBV7-2,CASSWSGEKLFF
TRBJ2-1,many,TRBV6-2/TRBV6-3,CASTLRPSSYNEQFF
TRBJ2-1,few,TRBV7-9,CASSSVDSSQFF
TRBJ2-7,many,TRBV7-2,CASSLGTVAGEQYF